The 11 T cell receptor beta chains below all came from one sample that was sequenced in a study of cytomegalovirus exposure and HLA in healthy donors. PCR amplification relied on 60 Vbeta primers (plus 13 Jbeta primers). TCRdb's table, derived via immunoSEQ multiplex PCR, lists solely in-frame clones and lacks some. The sample shows roughly 150,000 clones, more than 60% of them seen only once. Material for sequencing was PBMCs. Every receptor here comes from a man younger than 35 in good health and CMV-seropositive.

The J gene is TRBJ2-7, the V gene TRBV5-1, with TRBD1 identical over 7 bases. The CDR3 is 12 residues long. The germline V gene has CDR1 SGHRS and CDR2 YFSETQ. V shed 4 bases and J 3 bases; nucleotides not matched to a gene: 1. CDR3 in DNA: TGCGCCAGCAGCCCAGGGGGCTACGAGCAGTACTTC. Protein sequence: CASSPGGYEQYF.

The chain combines TRBV28 with TRBJ1-5, with a tentative D call TRBD1 (5 bases). V lost 6 bases, J lost 1 base, and 10 bases lay in between. Germline V CDR1 and CDR2: MDHEN, SYDVKM. The CDR3 extends over 14 amino acids. The CDR3 is CASRIGGSNQPQHF. The CDR3 nucleotides read TGTGCCAGCAGAATCGGGGGGAGCAATCAGCCCCAGCATTTT. The full variable domain, in which reference TRBV28 and TRBJ1-5 provide the parts outside the CDR3, is DVKVTQSSRYLVKRTGEKVFLECVQDMDHENMFWYRQDPGLGLRLIYFSYDVKMKEKGDIPEGYSVSREKKERFSLILESASTNQTSMYLCASRIGGSNQPQHFGDGTRLSIL.

The chain carries TRBV10-3 and TRBJ1-2, with 9 bases aligning to TRBD1. Germline CDR1 is ENHRY and CDR2 is SYGVKD. Trimming removed 3 bases from V and 8 bases from J; junction bases left unmatched: 4. There are 13 residues in the CDR3. CDR3 protein: CAISDPTGGGYTF. The CDR3 nucleotides are TGTGCCATCAGTGACCCAACAGGGGGCGGCTACACCTTC.

The chain links TRBV6-4 to TRBJ2-2; 10 positions match TRBD1. This CDR3 has 15 residues. V shed 3 bases, J shed 7 bases, and the junction held 5 bases outside the gene matches. In germline, CDR1 is MRHNA, CDR2 SNTAGT. CDR3 coding DNA: TGTGCCAGCAGTGAAGAGGGGACAGGGGTCGGGGAGCTGTTTTTT. As protein: CASSEEGTGVGELFF.

The V and J genes are TRBV4-1 and TRBJ2-1, with 14 bases fitting TRBD2. CDR3 length: 15 residues. V lost 1 base, J lost 12 bases, and 5 bases stayed unmatched. Germline V gene data show CDR1 as MGHRA and CDR2 as YSYEKL. The CDR3 DNA reads as TGCGCCAGCAGCCAAGGGGAGACTAGCGGGAGGGGGCAGTTCTTC. Protein sequence: CASSQGETSGRGQFF.

This chain joins TRBV19 and TRBJ2-2; D possibly corresponds to TRBD1 (5 bases). The germline V gene encodes CDR1 LNHDA and CDR2 SQIVND (reference sequence). The V and J ends lost 8 bases and 6 bases respectively, with 13 bases between them. This CDR3 has 13 residues. For the CDR3, the DNA is TGTGCCAGTCACCCGCACAGGCCCGGGGAGCTGTTTTTT. Protein: CASHPHRPGELFF.

The chain employs TRBV28 and TRBJ2-1; TRBD2 is a possible D gene (5 bases). The ends were cut back, 2 bases at V and 8 bases at J, with 28 bases in the middle. The germline V gene encodes CDR1 MDHEN and CDR2 SYDVKM. This CDR3 spans 19 amino acids. CDR3 coding DNA: TGTGCCAGCAGTTTACCTCTCTTAAATACTGGAGGATTGGATCATGAGCAGTTCTTC. The encoded protein is CASSLPLLNTGGLDHEQFF. Using reference TRBV28 and TRBJ2-1 for the parts outside the CDR3, the full variable domain is DVKVTQSSRYLVKRTGEKVFLECVQDMDHENMFWYRQDPGLGLRLIYFSYDVKMKEKGDIPEGYSVSREKKERFSLILESASTNQTSMYLCASSLPLLNTGGLDHEQFFGPGTRLTVL.

This chain uses TRBV28 with TRBJ1-5; no clear D gene. V lost 5 bases and J 9 bases, leaving 17 bases between the germline ends. CDR1 MDHEN and CDR2 SYDVKM come from the germline V gene. The CDR3 length is 14 residues. The CDR3 loop reads CASSPSGSPRPQHF. CDR3 sequence (DNA): TGTGCCAGCAGTCCCAGCGGGTCCCCCCGGCCCCAGCATTTT.

The rearrangement joins TRBV30 to TRBJ2-6, with D possibly TRBD1 on 5 matching bases. CDR1 and CDR2 from the germline V gene are GTSNPN and SVGIG (reference sequence). The length of the CDR3 is 14 residues. The V end lost 5 bases, the J end lost 3 bases, and 11 bases lay between the germline ends. CDR3 in DNA: TGTGCCTGGGGTCAGGGAAGTGGGGCCAACGTCCTGACTTTC. Its translation is CAWGQGSGANVLTF.

This chain connects TRBV6-6 to TRBJ2-7; 8 bases are shared with TRBD1. Per germline, CDR1 MNHNY and CDR2 SVGAGI (reference sequence). J lost 3 bases, V lost 7 bases, and 5 bases had no gene match. This CDR3 contains 13 residues. The CDR3 reads CASTGTGLYEQYF. The DNA of the CDR3 is TGTGCCAGCACCGGGACAGGTCTCTACGAGCAGTACTTC.

The rearrangement links TRBV5-8 to TRBJ2-7; 10 bases align to TRBD2. V shed 0 bases, J shed 3 bases, and the junction held 12 bases outside the gene matches. The CDR3 is 18 residues long. CDR1 is SGHTS, CDR2 YDEGEE, per germline. The CDR3 nucleotides read TGTGCCAGCAGCTTGGCCCTTGGAGTCCCTAGCGGGAGCTACGAGCAGTACTTC. Residues: CASSLALGVPSGSYEQYF.